The 2 T cell receptor beta chains reported below all come from one sample, sequenced in a study of cytomegalovirus exposure and HLA in healthy donors (dated by TCRdb to about 2017). Preparation of the library involved the immunoSEQ multiplex PCR assay. For the multiplex PCR, a mixture combining 60 forward primers for TCR Vbeta segments and 13 reverse primers for TCR Jbeta segments was used. TCRdb mirrors the immuneACCESS table, restricted to in-frame sequences. Some clones are absent from its copies; in checked studies, under half trace to an unresolved V gene, and the reason for the others is unknown. The sample table shows fewer than 200,000 clones, and 68% are seen once. The biggest ten clones account for 4.5% of the sample. Sequencing was performed on PBMCs. These receptors were taken from a young woman in good health and CMV-seropositive.

The rearrangement links TRBV2 to TRBJ2-7; D perhaps matches TRBD2 (5 bases). This CDR3 has 15 amino acids. The germline V gene has CDR1 SNHLY and CDR2 FYNNEI. V shed 3 bases and J shed 2 bases, with 14 bases lying between them. DNA of the CDR3: TGTGCCAGCAGTGAGGACTCGGGATGGGCCTACGAGCAGTACTTC. Translation gives CASSEDSGWAYEQYF.

V is TRBV30 and J is TRBJ2-5; D may be TRBD2 (7 bases). Germline V gene data show CDR1 as GTSNPN and CDR2 as SVGIG (reference sequence). V was clipped by 2 bases and J by 4 bases, with 11 bases between them. The CDR3 has 13 residues. CDR3 amino acids: CAWSHREGETQYF. In nucleotides, the CDR3 is TGTGCCTGGAGTCACAGGGAGGGAGAGACCCAGTACTTC.